This TCR beta chain was profiled in a study of cytomegalovirus exposure and HLA in healthy donors. The CDR3 extends over 13 amino acids. Germline V gives CDR1 SQVTM, CDR2 ANQGSEA. Study-level results: Reportedly, TCR beta sequences accurately predicted HLA-A and HLA-B alleles in most subjects. Presence/absence analysis assumed near-uniform sequencing depth across donors. 87-base-pair reads could not separate some V segments, including TRBV6-2 and TRBV6-3. The classifier reportedly diagnosed cytomegalovirus status with high specificity and sensitivity.

PCR employed 60 Vbeta and 13 Jbeta primers. TCRdb keeps only in-frame clones here, not all; method: immunoSEQ multiplex PCR. Of about 110,000 clones listed, around 74% are singletons. Remarks on this clone: Its antigen is unidentified.

The clonotype originates from a man between 35 and 55 years old in good health and CMV-seronegative. The chain couples TRBV29-1 to TRBJ2-5, with a weak D call TRBD1 (5 bases). The tail of the sequence fits TRBJ2-7 better, so the J call may be wrong. Sequencing input: PBMCs. The CDR3 nucleotides are TGCAGCGCAACGGACATACACTCCTACGAGCAGTACTTC. Translated, it gives CSATDIHSYEQYF.